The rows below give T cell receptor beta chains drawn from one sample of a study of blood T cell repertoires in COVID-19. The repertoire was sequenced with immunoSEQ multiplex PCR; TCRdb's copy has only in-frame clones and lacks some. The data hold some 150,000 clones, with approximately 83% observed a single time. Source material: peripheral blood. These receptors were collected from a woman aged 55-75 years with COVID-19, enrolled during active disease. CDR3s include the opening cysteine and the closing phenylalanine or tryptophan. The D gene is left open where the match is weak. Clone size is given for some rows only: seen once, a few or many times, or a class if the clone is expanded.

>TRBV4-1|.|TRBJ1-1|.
TGCGCCAGTAAATTGACAGAACAGATCAACACTGAAGCTTTCTTT
CASKLTEQINTEAFF
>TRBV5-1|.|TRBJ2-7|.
TGCGCCAGCAGCTTGTCCCAGGGCTATGGGTCCTACGAGCAGTACTTC
CASSLSQGYGSYEQYF
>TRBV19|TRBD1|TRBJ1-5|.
TGTGCCAGTAGTTCTCCGACAGGGTTTGGTCAGCCCCAGCATTTT
CASSSPTGFGQPQHF
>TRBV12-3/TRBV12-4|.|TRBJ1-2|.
TGTGCCAGCAGGGAAGACAGCAACTATGGCTACACCTTC
CASREDSNYGYTF
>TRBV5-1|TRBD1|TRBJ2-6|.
TGCGCCAGCAGTTTTACAGGGGACTCTGGGGCCAACGTCCTGACTTTC
CASSFTGDSGANVLTF
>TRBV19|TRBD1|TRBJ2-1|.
TGTGCCAGTAGTATTCTCCCACAGGGGTCCTACAATGAGCAGTTCTTC
CASSILPQGSYNEQFF
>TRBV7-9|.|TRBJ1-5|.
TGTGCCAGCAGCTTAACCATAGGGAGTAATCAGCCCCAGCATTTT
CASSLTIGSNQPQHF
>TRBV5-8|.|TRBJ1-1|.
TGTGCCAGCAACCCCCAGGGCCAGGGGAACACTGAAGCTTTCTTT
CASNPQGQGNTEAFF
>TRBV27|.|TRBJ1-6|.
TGTGCCAGCGCCGCCCCGGGACTCAATTCACCCCTCCACTTT
CASAAPGLNSPLHF
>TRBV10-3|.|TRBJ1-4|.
TGTGCCATCAGTGAGTCGGGAGGTGGCAAACTGTTTTTT
CAISESGGGKLFF
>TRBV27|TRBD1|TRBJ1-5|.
TGTGCCAGCAGTTCCTGGACAGGGGTTCATCAGCCCCAGCATTTT
CASSSWTGVHQPQHF
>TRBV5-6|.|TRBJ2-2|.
TGTGCCAGCAGTCAGGGCAGATACACCGGGGAGCTGTTTTTT
CASSQGRYTGELFF
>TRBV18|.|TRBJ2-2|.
TGTGCCAGCTCACCCAATTCCAGGGGTCTCTCGAACACCGGGAAGCTGTTTTTT
CASSPNSRGLSNTGKLFF
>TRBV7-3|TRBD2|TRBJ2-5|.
TGTGCCAGCAGCCCGGAGTTGGGACTAGCGGGGGGAGAGACCCAGTACTTC
CASSPELGLAGGETQYF
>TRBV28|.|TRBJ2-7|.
TGTGCCAGCAGCCCCCACAGGGAAAGCTCCTACGAGCAGTACTTC
CASSPHRESSYEQYF
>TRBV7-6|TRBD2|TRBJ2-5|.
TGTGCCAGCAGCTCCCCTAGCGGGGGTCCAGAGACCCAGTACTTC
CASSSPSGGPETQYF
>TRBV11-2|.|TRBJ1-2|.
TGTGCCAGCAGCTTAGGACGGTACAGGGTGGCCTTC
CASSLGRYRVAF
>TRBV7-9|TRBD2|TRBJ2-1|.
TGTGCCAGCAGCTCGCGGGGGTGGGACTACAATGAGCAGTTCTTC
CASSSRGWDYNEQFF
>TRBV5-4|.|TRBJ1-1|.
TGTGCCAGCAGCTCCGACAGGATCAGTTACACTGAAGCTTTCTTT
CASSSDRISYTEAFF
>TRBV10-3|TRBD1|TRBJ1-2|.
TGTGCCATCAGTGAACAGCCAGGGGGTGCAGGTGGCTACACCTTC
CAISEQPGGAGGYTF
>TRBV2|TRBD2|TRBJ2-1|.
TGTGCCAGCAGTGGGTTAGCGGGGGGCTATTACAATGAGCAGTTCTTC
CASSGLAGGYYNEQFF
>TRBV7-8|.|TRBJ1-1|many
TGTGCCAGCAGCTTAGCTGTGGGATTCGGGGACACTGAAGCTTTCTTT
CASSLAVGFGDTEAFF
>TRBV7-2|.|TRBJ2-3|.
TGTGCCAGCAGCCCTGTCCAGGCAGATACGCAGTATTTT
CASSPVQADTQYF
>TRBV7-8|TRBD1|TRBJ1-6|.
TGTGCCAGCAGTTACTCGGGGACAGCAGCGGTAAACTTT
CASSYSGTAAVNF